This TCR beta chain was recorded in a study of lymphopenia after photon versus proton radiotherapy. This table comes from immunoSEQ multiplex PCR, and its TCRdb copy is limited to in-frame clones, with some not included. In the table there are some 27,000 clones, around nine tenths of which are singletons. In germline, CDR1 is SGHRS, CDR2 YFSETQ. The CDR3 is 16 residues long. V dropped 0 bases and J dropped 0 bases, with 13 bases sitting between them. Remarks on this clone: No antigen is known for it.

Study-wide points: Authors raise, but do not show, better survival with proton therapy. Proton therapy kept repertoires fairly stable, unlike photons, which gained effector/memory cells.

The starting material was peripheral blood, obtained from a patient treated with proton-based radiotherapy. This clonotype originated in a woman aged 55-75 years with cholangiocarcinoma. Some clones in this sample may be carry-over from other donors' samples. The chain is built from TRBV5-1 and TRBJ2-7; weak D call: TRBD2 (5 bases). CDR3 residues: CASSLGGLRTSYEQYF. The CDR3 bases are TGCGCCAGCAGCTTGGGAGGGCTGCGCACCTCCTACGAGCAGTACTTC.